The 7 T cell receptor beta chains below were found in one sample sequenced in a study of T cells after yellow fever vaccination. TCRdb re-called the 5' RACE reads with MiXCR, one entry per CDR3 protein. The sample includes 95,000 to 150,000 distinct CDR3 sequences, roughly 15% of them seen just once. This specimen was CD8+ T cells sorted from PBMCs, taken 5 days after the yellow fever booster vaccination. The receptors shown here come from a man aged 18 to 35 who received the YFV17D yellow fever vaccine.

The V call is TRBV21-1, the J call TRBJ2-5; TRBD1, the table's D call, was not compared with the DNA. TRBV21-1 is a known pseudogene. The CDR3 extends over 12 amino acids. The CDR3 reads CAGSTGQETQYF. CDR3 in DNA: TGTGCCGGGTCGACAGGACAAGAGACCCAGTACTTC.

J is TRBJ2-7 and V is TRBV7-9; D unresolved. CDR1 and CDR2 (germline): SEHNR, FQNEAQ (reference sequence). The germline V and J ends were trimmed by 5 bases and 4 bases, with 9 bases remaining between them. The CDR3 contains 12 residues. The CDR3 sequence is CASSTLWYEQYV. The CDR3 DNA is TGTGCCAGCAGCACACTATGGTACGAGCAGTACGTC.

This clonotype was seen a handful of times. J is TRBJ2-5 and V is TRBV2; maybe TRBD1 (6 bases). Trimming removed 6 bases at V and 5 bases at J, with 19 bases between. The CDR3 extends over 15 amino acids. In germline, CDR1 is SNHLY, CDR2 FYNNEI. The CDR3: CASRASGTTSETQYF. CDR3 DNA sequence: TGTGCCAGCAGGGCGTCCGGGACAACGAGTGAGACCCAGTACTTC.

The rearrangement joins TRBV5-6 to TRBJ2-2; TRBD1 matches at 7 bases. The CDR3 is 16 residues long. V trimming: 3 bases; J trimming: 4 bases; junction bases outside the gene matches: 9. Germline loops: CDR1 SGHDT, CDR2 YYEEEE. CDR3 DNA: TGTGCCAGCAGCTACACCCTACAGGGGAGCACCGGGGAGCTGTTTTTT. This translates into CASSYTLQGSTGELFF.

This clonotype was detected many times. This sequence joins TRBV6-2 or TRBV6-3 and TRBJ2-1, with 9 bases identical to TRBD2. The CDR3 runs 15 residues. V lost 2 bases and J lost 7; bases outside the gene matches: 6. The germline V gene encodes CDR1 MNHEY and CDR2 SVGEGT. CDR3 nucleotides: TGTGCCAGCAGTTACGAGGTAGCGGGGGCAAATGAGCAGTTCTTC. Its protein is CASSYEVAGANEQFF.

The genes are TRBV4-3 and TRBJ2-7, with D perhaps TRBD1 or TRBD2 (5 bases each). The germline V gene encodes CDR1 LGHNA and CDR2 YSLEER. The CDR3 is 18 residues long. V gave up 0 bases and J gave up 2 bases, with 20 bases separating them. CDR3 residues: CASSQDLSGPHLTYEQYF. CDR3 DNA sequence: TGCGCCAGCAGCCAAGATTTATCGGGGCCCCACCTTACCTACGAGCAGTACTTC.

The chain is built from TRBV7-9 and TRBJ2-5; TRBD2 aligns across 8 bases. Germline CDR1 SEHNR, CDR2 FQNEAQ (reference sequence). V dropped 3 bases and J dropped 2; count of bases not matched to a gene: 5. The CDR3 is made up of 15 amino acids. This CDR3 is CASSFGTSEQETQYF. The CDR3, as DNA: TGTGCCAGCAGCTTCGGGACTAGTGAACAAGAGACCCAGTACTTC.